The 18 T cell receptor beta chains in this list originate from one sample, sequenced in a study of T cell responses to AZD1222 COVID-19 vaccine. Assay: immunoSEQ multiplex PCR; the TCRdb copy retains only in-frame clones and omits some. Of about 150,000 clones detected, about 91% appear once; the ten largest clones hold around 2.3%. The sample consisted of peripheral blood, taken on day 0 of AZD1222 vaccination. The receptors here all came from an adult in good health.

The J gene is TRBJ2-7, the V gene TRBV28; 7 nucleotides align to TRBD2. V gave up 6 bases and J gave up 2 bases; unmatched junction bases: 4. This CDR3 has 13 residues. From germline, CDR1 is MDHEN and CDR2 SYDVKM. CDR3 region: CASSFREAYEQYF. CDR3 nucleotides: TGTGCCAGCAGCTTCCGGGAGGCCTACGAGCAGTACTTC.

The J gene is TRBJ2-4, the V gene TRBV20-1; 9 bases are shared with TRBD1. This CDR3 is 14 amino acids long. The V gene end was trimmed by 3 bases and the J gene end by 5 bases; junction bases not matched to a gene: 5. Looked up from germline, CDR1 is DFQATT and CDR2 is SNEGSKA (reference sequence). CDR3 protein: CSASRQGGQNIQYF. CDR3 bases: TGCAGTGCTAGTAGACAGGGGGGTCAAAACATTCAGTACTTC.

The J gene is TRBJ2-5, the V gene TRBV7-2; D ambiguous. Trimming left V 5 bases short and J 1 base short, with 2 bases between. The CDR3 extends over 11 amino acids. CDR1 SGHTA and CDR2 FQGNSA come from the germline V gene. The chain's CDR3 is CASSLQETQYF. Written as DNA, the CDR3 is TGTGCCAGCAGCCTCCAAGAGACCCAGTACTTC.

The CDR3 loop is CASSKQGLGYGYTF. CDR3 sequence (DNA): TGTGCCAGCAGCAAACAGGGGTTGGGCTATGGCTACACCTTC. The chain is built from TRBV9 and TRBJ1-2; TRBD1 matches 7 bases. V shed 4 bases and J 4 bases; nucleotides not matched to a gene: 7. Germline values: CDR1 SGDLS, CDR2 YYNGEE. The CDR3 spans 14 residues.

The J gene is TRBJ1-5, the V gene TRBV6-5, with 8 positions matching TRBD1. The germline V gene encodes CDR1 MNHEY and CDR2 SVGAGI. V lost 2 bases, J lost 5 bases, and 2 bases stayed unmatched. This CDR3 comprises 14 residues. The CDR3: CASSYDRGYQPQHF. The CDR3 coding sequence is TGTGCCAGCAGTTACGACAGGGGATATCAGCCCCAGCATTTT.

The gene calls are TRBV5-1 and TRBJ1-1; D is ambiguous. This CDR3 comprises 12 residues. CDR1 is SGHRS and CDR2 is YFSETQ in the germline V gene. V was clipped by 4 bases and J by 3 bases, with 7 bases between them. CDR3 residues: CASSAGDTEAFF. In DNA, the CDR3 is TGCGCCAGCAGCGCCGGAGACACTGAAGCTTTCTTT.

The CDR3 DNA follows: TGTGCCAGCAGTTTACGTTGGGACAGCTTATATGGCTACACCTTC. Translated, it gives CASSLRWDSLYGYTF. The rearrangement links TRBV28 to TRBJ1-2; 7 bases fit TRBD1. V lost 2 bases, J lost 5 bases, and 8 bases stayed unmatched. There are 15 residues in the CDR3. The germline gives CDR1 MDHEN, CDR2 SYDVKM.

J is TRBJ1-1 and V is TRBV27; unclear D gene. This CDR3 region has 13 residues. CDR1 and CDR2 (germline): MNHEY, SMNVEV (reference sequence). V lost 8 bases and J 0 bases, leaving 10 bases between the germline ends. The CDR3 DNA follows: TGTGCCAGCGGGTTAACTATGAACACTGAAGCTTTCTTT. Translated, it gives CASGLTMNTEAFF.

In its sample, this clone was seen once. The rearrangement links TRBV5-5 to TRBJ2-5; 10 bases match TRBD1. From germline, CDR1 is SGHKS and CDR2 YYEKEE (reference sequence). Trimming cost V 7 bases and J 5 bases; bases outside gene matches: 5. This CDR3 contains 13 residues. The CDR3 is CASAGQGMETQYF. The CDR3 DNA reads as TGTGCCAGCGCGGGACAGGGGATGGAGACCCAGTACTTC.

The chain recombines TRBV7-2 with TRBJ1-2, with D maybe TRBD1 (5 bases). The ends were cut back, 0 bases at V and 8 bases at J, with 19 bases in the middle. CDR1 is SGHTA, CDR2 FQGNSA, per germline. The CDR3 has 16 residues. The CDR3 bases are TGTGCCAGCAGCTTAGCTTACCCCGGGGGGGGAGGCGGCTACACCTTC. Encoded protein: CASSLAYPGGGGGYTF.

The rearrangement joins TRBV3-1 (or the pseudogene TRBV3-2) to TRBJ2-7, with D perhaps TRBD1 (5 bases). Germline V CDR1 and CDR2: LGHDT, YNNKEL (reference sequence). Trimming cost V 1 base and J 2 bases, with 12 bases left between them. The CDR3 sequence is 15 residues long. CDR3 in DNA: TGTGCCAGCAGCCAAGGGTACCTAGGGGCCTACGAGCAGTACTTC. Translated: CASSQGYLGAYEQYF.

The rearrangement joins TRBV18 to TRBJ2-2; 11 bases match TRBD2. This CDR3 region has 16 residues. CDR1 is KGHSH, CDR2 LQKENI, per germline. V shed 5 bases, J shed 4 bases, and the junction held 6 bases outside the gene matches. The CDR3 bases are TGTGCCAGCTCAGCACTAGCGGGAGATTCCACCGGGGAGCTGTTTTTT. It translates to CASSALAGDSTGELFF.

The rearrangement links TRBV27 to TRBJ1-5, with no clear D. The CDR3 is 18 residues long. The germline V gene has CDR1 MNHEY and CDR2 SMNVEV (reference sequence). Trimming left V 1 base short and J 3 bases short, with 19 bases between. The CDR3 sequence: CASSLFATPLVTNQPQHF. CDR3 bases: TGTGCCAGCAGTTTATTTGCCACCCCGCTCGTGACCAATCAGCCCCAGCATTTT.

The CDR3 region has the DNA TGTGCCAGCAGCCCAGGGGGCCCCGGGTCACCCCTCCACTTT. Protein: CASSPGGPGSPLHF. The J gene is TRBJ1-6, the V gene TRBV5-8, with TRBD1 matching over 8 bases. The CDR3 totals 14 residues. CDR1 is SGHTS, CDR2 YDEGEE, per germline. V lost 4 bases and J lost 10; bases outside the gene matches: 7.

The V gene is TRBV19, the J gene TRBJ1-3; no reliable D call. V lost 7 bases, J lost 3 bases, and 16 bases lay in between. Germline values: CDR1 LNHDA, CDR2 SQIVND (reference sequence). The CDR3 contains 15 residues. The CDR3 is CASTPNVAGGNTIYF. The CDR3 DNA reads TGTGCCAGTACCCCGAACGTAGCGGGTGGAAACACCATATATTTT.

The genes are TRBV4-2 and TRBJ2-3; the match to TRBD2 covers 11 bases. The CDR3 covers 16 residues. The ends lost 3 bases at V and 1 base at J; junction bases unmatched: 3. Germline V gene data show CDR1 as LGHNA and CDR2 as YNFKEQ. The CDR3 DNA reads as TGTGCCAGCAGCCAGGTAGCGGGGGGGCGCACAGATACGCAGTATTTT. This codes for CASSQVAGGRTDTQYF.

The chain is built from TRBV2 and TRBJ2-3; 12 bases match TRBD2. CDR1 and CDR2 (germline): SNHLY, FYNNEI. The CDR3 extends over 16 amino acids. V dropped 5 bases and J dropped 4; count of bases not matched to a gene: 7. The CDR3 loop is CASSFSLAGGPDTQYF. CDR3 DNA sequence: TGTGCCAGCAGTTTCTCCCTAGCGGGAGGGCCAGATACGCAGTATTTT.

The chain is built from TRBV4-1 and TRBJ2-7, with unresolved D. From germline, CDR1 is MGHRA and CDR2 YSYEKL. V gave up 8 bases and J gave up 0 bases, with 11 bases separating them. CDR3 length: 13 amino acids. The chain's CDR3 is CASGWSTSYEQYF. CDR3 in DNA: TGCGCCAGCGGCTGGAGTACCTCCTACGAGCAGTACTTC.